These T cell receptor beta chains were read from a single sample in a study of T cell responses to AZD1222 COVID-19 vaccine. Repertoires were generated with immunoSEQ multiplex PCR, while TCRdb's copy carries only in-frame clones and drops some. The table lists 65,000 to 100,000 clones, about 88% of them singletons. Sequenced material: peripheral blood, taken 28 days after the second AZD1222 dose. The receptors shown here come from an adult who received the AZD1222 COVID-19 vaccine. Each CDR3 is given with its conserved first and last residue. The order of the fields is D gene, CDR3 length, V gene, J gene, CDR3 protein, CDR3 DNA. A D gene is named only where the DNA matches it firmly.

TRBD2,14,TRBV3-1/TRBV3-2,TRBJ2-3,CASSLRTRADTQYF,TGTGCCAGCAGCCTCCGGACTAGAGCAGATACGCAGTATTTT
.,15,TRBV18,TRBJ1-1,CASSPPRGVETEAFF,TGTGCCAGCTCACCACCGAGGGGGGTTGAGACTGAAGCTTTCTTT
.,15,TRBV7-9,TRBJ2-1,CASSPRLELGGEQFF,TGTGCCAGCAGCCCCCGATTGGAGCTCGGAGGAGAGCAGTTCTTC
TRBD2,13,TRBV18,TRBJ2-5,CASSPGLKETQYF,TGTGCCAGCTCACCGGGACTAAAAGAGACCCAGTACTTC
.,15,TRBV4-1,TRBJ1-4,CASSQEKGVSEKLFF,TGCGCCAGCAGCCAAGAGAAGGGCGTTAGTGAAAAACTGTTTTTT
TRBD1,14,TRBV28,TRBJ2-2,CASTPLQGTGELFF,TGTGCCAGCACCCCCTTACAGGGGACCGGGGAGCTGTTTTTT
.,12,TRBV24-1,TRBJ1-1,CASRVSNTEAFF,TGTGCCTCCAGGGTGTCGAACACTGAAGCTTTCTTT
TRBD2,14,TRBV12-5,TRBJ2-2,CASGLVSGGGELFF,TGTGCTAGTGGTTTGGTATCGGGAGGCGGGGAGCTGTTTTTT
.,17,TRBV4-1,TRBJ1-2,CASSQDPTGTPNYGYTF,TGCGCCAGCAGCCAAGACCCAACCGGGACACCGAACTATGGCTACACCTTC
.,14,TRBV5-1,TRBJ1-1,CASSLNSKNTEAFF,TGCGCCAGCAGCTTGAATTCGAAGAACACTGAAGCTTTCTTT
.,13,TRBV6-6,TRBJ1-5,CASRGLSNQPQHF,TGTGCCAGCAGGGGGCTTAGCAATCAGCCCCAGCATTTT
TRBD2,15,TRBV4-1,TRBJ2-3,CASSSSGRAWDTQYF,TGCGCCAGCAGCTCTAGCGGGAGGGCGTGGGATACGCAGTATTTT
TRBD2,17,TRBV7-9,TRBJ2-1,CASSSVAGAPEYNEQFF,TGTGCCAGCAGCTCAGTAGCGGGAGCGCCGGAGTACAATGAGCAGTTCTTC
TRBD1,15,TRBV7-9,TRBJ1-1,CASSFRDRADTEAFF,TGTGCCAGCAGCTTCCGGGACAGGGCTGACACTGAAGCTTTCTTT
.,13,TRBV12-3/TRBV12-4,TRBJ1-5,CASSLDRSQPQHF,TGTGCCAGCAGTTTAGACCGCAGTCAGCCCCAGCATTTT
.,14,TRBV6-5,TRBJ1-5,CASSYGAGNQPQHF,TGTGCCAGCAGTTACGGGGCAGGCAATCAGCCCCAGCATTTT
TRBD2,16,TRBV28,TRBJ2-1,CASSFATGGPYNEQFF,TGTGCCAGCAGTTTCGCGACGGGAGGGCCCTACAATGAGCAGTTCTTC
.,14,TRBV6-1,TRBJ1-6,CASSEKSGPSPLHF,TGTGCCAGCAGTGAAAAATCAGGGCCCTCACCCCTCCACTTT
TRBD1,13,TRBV2,TRBJ1-2,CATRVQGDHGYTF,TGTGCCACCCGGGTACAGGGGGATCATGGCTACACCTTC
TRBD1,14,TRBV4-3,TRBJ2-1,CVSSQETGWNEQFF,TGCGTCAGCAGCCAAGAGACAGGGTGGAATGAGCAGTTCTTC
.,12,TRBV7-6,TRBJ2-7,CASSLMGDEQYF,TGTGCCAGCAGCCTAATGGGGGACGAGCAGTACTTC
.,11,TRBV6-6,TRBJ1-2,CASSYEGGYTF,TGTGCCAGCAGTTACGAAGGGGGCTACACCTTC
TRBD2,15,TRBV4-2,TRBJ2-7,CASSQEGGRPYEQYF,TGTGCCAGCAGCCAAGAGGGCGGGAGACCTTACGAGCAGTACTTC
.,14,TRBV24-1,TRBJ2-7,CATSGPDPPWEQYF,TGTGCCACCAGTGGACCGGACCCTCCTTGGGAGCAGTACTTC
TRBD1,14,TRBV7-8,TRBJ1-5,CASSSTGVHQPQHF,TGTGCCAGCAGCTCGACAGGGGTTCATCAGCCCCAGCATTTT
.,14,TRBV7-6,TRBJ2-3,CASSPRPTTDTQYF,TGTGCCAGCAGCCCCCGTCCGACCACAGATACGCAGTATTTT
TRBD2,15,TRBV19,TRBJ2-7,CASSIGPSGSYEQYF,TGTGCCAGTAGTATAGGGCCTAGCGGCTCCTACGAGCAGTACTTC
.,13,TRBV10-3,TRBJ2-5,CAISGTEQETQYF,TGTGCCATCTCAGGAACGGAGCAAGAGACCCAGTACTTC